The 21 T cell receptor beta chains given below trace back to one sample, sequenced in a study of blood T cell repertoires in COVID-19. Produced via immunoSEQ multiplex PCR; TCRdb's table is partial and in-frame only. The table includes over 30,000 clones, 85% to 90% detected once. Sequenced material: peripheral blood. These receptors were obtained from a man between 70 and 80 years old with acute or convalescent COVID-19.

The J gene is TRBJ2-7, the V gene TRBV29-1, with D perhaps matching TRBD1 (5 bases). Germline CDR1 is SQVTM and CDR2 is ANQGSEA. The CDR3 contains 14 residues. Trimming removed 5 bases from V and 2 bases from J, with 16 bases in between. As DNA, the CDR3 is TGCAGCGTTCTGACAGACTTATCTACCTACGAGCAGTACTTC. Protein: CSVLTDLSTYEQYF.

This sequence joins TRBV19 and TRBJ2-7; D may be TRBD2 (5 bases). Germline CDR1 reads LNHDA; CDR2 reads SQIVND (reference sequence). Trimming shortened V by 1 base and J by 3 bases, and 16 bases separated the two germline ends. This CDR3 is 16 amino acids long. CDR3 loop: CASSIVLGVGDYEQYF. CDR3 coding DNA: TGTGCCAGTAGTATAGTACTCGGGGTCGGAGACTACGAGCAGTACTTC.

This chain connects TRBV7-8 to TRBJ1-2, with TRBD1 as a possible D gene (5 bases). Germline V lookup: CDR1 SGHVS, CDR2 FQNEAQ. Trimming pared 3 bases from V and 4 bases from J, leaving 9 bases between. The CDR3 contains 13 residues. CDR3 coding DNA: TGTGCCAGCAGCTTTCAGGGCTCCTATGGCTACACCTTC. Translating gives CASSFQGSYGYTF. Complete variable domain (other parts from reference TRBV7-8 and TRBJ1-2): GAGVSQSPRYKVAKRGQDVALRCDPISGHVSLFWYQQALGQGPEFLTYFQNEAQLDKSGLPSDRFFAERPEGSVSTLKIQRTQQEDSAVYLCASSFQGSYGYTFGSGTRLTVV.

DNA of the CDR3: TGTGCCAGTAGTACCGTAGCCTCCTACGAGCAGTACTTC. Protein: CASSTVASYEQYF. The chain uses TRBV19 and TRBJ2-7; no firm D call. The CDR3 runs 13 residues. The germline V and J ends were trimmed by 4 bases and 0 bases, with 7 bases remaining between them. Germline V lookup: CDR1 LNHDA, CDR2 SQIVND (reference sequence).

The chain carries TRBV12-3 or TRBV12-4 and TRBJ2-2; D uncertain. Deletions cut 5 bases from V and 6 bases from J, with 10 bases between. The CDR3 has 13 amino acids. CDR3 DNA sequence: TGTGCCAGCAGTAGGAGCACCGCCGGGGAGCTGTTTTTT. It codes for CASSRSTAGELFF.

The CDR3 DNA is TGTGCCAGCGGTCCAGACTACGAGCAGTACTTC. Translation gives CASGPDYEQYF. The chain joins TRBV28 to TRBJ2-7; D unresolved. Germline values: CDR1 MDHEN, CDR2 SYDVKM. V was shortened by 8 bases and J by 3 bases, with 8 bases between the two germline ends. This CDR3 comprises 11 residues. The full variable domain, in which reference TRBV28 and TRBJ2-7 provide the parts outside the CDR3, is DVKVTQSSRYLVKRTGEKVFLECVQDMDHENMFWYRQDPGLGLRLIYFSYDVKMKEKGDIPEGYSVSREKKERFSLILESASTNQTSMYLCASGPDYEQYFGPGTRLTVT.

This chain connects TRBV2 to TRBJ1-5; maybe TRBD1 (6 bases). The CDR3 spans 14 residues. Trimming shortened V by 3 bases and J by 4 bases, and 10 bases separated the two germline ends. Germline-derived CDR1 and CDR2 are SNHLY and FYNNEI. DNA for the CDR3: TGTGCCAGCAGTGAGGGGAGGGGGAATCAGCCCCAGCATTTT. This codes for CASSEGRGNQPQHF.

V usage is TRBV2 and J usage is TRBJ2-5; D gene ambiguous. The CDR3 loop spans 11 amino acids. CDR1 and CDR2 (germline): SNHLY, FYNNEI. The V end lost 6 bases, the J end lost 1 base, and 3 bases lay between the germline ends. The CDR3 nucleotides are TGTGCCAGCAGCTTCCAAGAGACCCAGTACTTC. It translates to CASSFQETQYF. Full variable domain (remainder filled in from reference TRBV2 and TRBJ2-5): EPEVTQTPSHQVTQMGQEVILRCVPISNHLYFYWYRQILGQKVEFLVSFYNNEISEKSEIFDDQFSVERPDGSNFTLKIRSTKLEDSAMYFCASSFQETQYFGPGTRLLVL.

This chain links TRBV6-5 with TRBJ1-5; a possible D gene is TRBD1 (6 bases). The CDR3 loop spans 14 amino acids. The V end lost 5 bases, the J end lost 3 bases, and 11 bases lay between the germline ends. Looked up from germline, CDR1 is MNHEY and CDR2 is SVGAGI. The CDR3 is CASSTRQANQPQHF. The CDR3 region has the DNA TGTGCCAGCAGTACCCGACAGGCCAATCAGCCCCAGCATTTT.

The chain uses TRBV7-8 and TRBJ2-5; the match to TRBD2 covers 8 bases. Per the germline V gene, CDR1 is SGHVS and CDR2 is FQNEAQ. This CDR3 has 15 amino acids. The V and J ends lost 3 bases and 5 bases, in that order; junction bases with no gene match: 8. As DNA, the CDR3 is TGTGCCAGCAGCTTTTATAGCGGGAAAGGGGAGACCCAGTACTTC. Amino acid sequence: CASSFYSGKGETQYF.

This clone was detected only once. The J gene is TRBJ2-4, the V gene TRBV15, with D hard to call. The CDR3 totals 12 residues. Germline CDR1 reads LNHNV; CDR2 reads YYDKDF (reference sequence). V gave up 0 bases and J gave up 9 bases, with 6 bases separating them. The chain's CDR3 is CATSRDIGIQYF. The CDR3 DNA reads TGTGCCACCAGCAGAGATATCGGCATTCAGTACTTC.

The chain employs TRBV15 and TRBJ2-1; TRBD2 aligns across 7 bases. The CDR3 spans 17 residues. Germline assignment: CDR1 LNHNV and CDR2 YYDKDF (reference sequence). With V trimmed by 3 bases and J by 0 bases, 8 bases remained unmatched. The CDR3 DNA reads TGTGCCACCAGCAGGAAGGCGGGAGTCGGCTCCTACAATGAGCAGTTCTTC. It is translated as CATSRKAGVGSYNEQFF.

V and J are TRBV28 and TRBJ1-2; possibly TRBD1 for D (5 bases). The V and J ends lost 3 bases and 5 bases respectively, with 10 bases between them. Germline values: CDR1 MDHEN, CDR2 SYDVKM. This CDR3 comprises 13 residues. This CDR3 reads CASSLPQGYGYTF. The CDR3 bases are TGTGCCAGCAGTTTGCCCCAGGGTTATGGCTACACCTTC.

The chain recombines TRBV7-2 with TRBJ1-2; 8 bases align to TRBD1. Losses at the gene ends were 5 bases for V and 2 bases for J; bases not matched to a gene: 4. Germline CDR1 reads SGHTA; CDR2 reads FQGNSA. The CDR3 totals 14 residues. The CDR3 DNA follows: TGTGCCAGCAGCGCAGGACAGGGCAACTATGGCTACACCTTC. Translated, it gives CASSAGQGNYGYTF. Complete variable domain (other parts from reference TRBV7-2 and TRBJ1-2): GAGVSQSPSNKVTEKGKDVELRCDPISGHTALYWYRQSLGQGLEFLIYFQGNSAPDKSGLPSDRFSAERTGGSVSTLTIQRTQQEDSAVYLCASSAGQGNYGYTFGSGTRLTVV.

The chain employs TRBV18 and TRBJ2-7; 8 positions match TRBD1. Germline-derived CDR1 and CDR2 are KGHSH and LQKENI. This CDR3 is 14 amino acids long. Trimming cost V 5 bases and J 3 bases; bases outside gene matches: 6. The CDR3, as DNA: TGTGCCAGCTCAGCCGGGACAGGCAACTACGAGCAGTACTTC. It specifies CASSAGTGNYEQYF.

The rearrangement links TRBV7-9 to TRBJ2-1; 10 nucleotides agree with TRBD2. The CDR3 totals 17 residues. J gave up 4 bases and V 5 bases, and 11 bases lay outside the gene matches. Germline-derived CDR1 and CDR2 are SEHNR and FQNEAQ (reference sequence). In DNA form, the CDR3 reads TGTGCCAGCAGCCCTCGGAGGGCTAGCGGGGGTTACAATGAGCAGTTCTTC. Translated: CASSPRRASGGYNEQFF.

This chain joins TRBV27 and TRBJ2-5; D gene unclear. The CDR3 has 14 amino acids. Trimming left V 1 base short and J 3 bases short, with 9 bases between. The germline V gene has CDR1 MNHEY and CDR2 SMNVEV (reference sequence). This CDR3 is CASSLFGGEETQYF. DNA for the CDR3: TGTGCCAGCAGTTTATTCGGCGGTGAAGAGACCCAGTACTTC.

V usage is TRBV3-1 (or the pseudogene TRBV3-2) and J usage is TRBJ2-1; 7 bases agree with TRBD2. CDR3 length: 15 amino acids. The J segment lost 6 bases and the V segment lost 1 base, leaving 6 bases of the junction unmatched. The germline V gene has CDR1 LGHDT and CDR2 YNNKEL (reference sequence). CDR3 residues: CASSQGAGPANEQFF. DNA for the CDR3: TGTGCCAGCAGCCAAGGAGCGGGGCCCGCCAATGAGCAGTTCTTC.

The chain is built from TRBV27 and TRBJ1-6; 9 nucleotides agree with TRBD1. Germline loops: CDR1 MNHEY, CDR2 SMNVEV (reference sequence). This CDR3 contains 13 residues. The ends lost 5 bases at V and 10 bases at J; junction bases unmatched: 3. In nucleotides, the CDR3 is TGTGCCAGCAGTGACAGGGGGGTATCACCCCTCCACTTT. It codes for CASSDRGVSPLHF.

Only one count was recorded for this clone. This sequence joins TRBV3-1 (or the pseudogene TRBV3-2) and TRBJ1-2, with TRBD1 matching 7 bases. The CDR3 sequence is 15 residues long. The trim removed 4 bases at V and 10 bases at J, leaving 15 bases unmatched. CDR1 and CDR2 (germline): LGHDT, YNNKEL (reference sequence). The CDR3: CASSPTWTGPFSYTF. The DNA of the CDR3 is TGTGCCAGCAGCCCGACCTGGACAGGCCCATTCTCCTACACCTTC.

The gene calls are TRBV6-6 and TRBJ1-5; no definite D call. The CDR3 is 13 amino acids. CDR1 and CDR2 (germline): MNHNY, SVGAGI (reference sequence). V shed 6 bases and J shed 2 bases, with 8 bases lying between them. CDR3 region: CASRTGGNQPQHF. In DNA form, the CDR3 reads TGTGCCAGCAGGACGGGTGGCAATCAGCCCCAGCATTTT.